Below, 6 T cell receptor beta chains from the same sample are listed, as sequenced in a study of T-cell memory formation after mild COVID-19. A single record per CDR3 protein comes from TCRdb applying MiXCR to the 5' RACE reads. The sample has under 400,000 distinct CDR3 sequences, roughly 20% seen once. Sequencing was done on a sample of PBMCs or a T cell subset sorted from them (not recorded which). These receptor sequences come from an adult woman who had mild COVID-19 (a few samples of this study predate the infection). Cell type and time point are not known.

Concerning this clonotype itself: The junction departs from germline at one end; a sequencing error may be responsible. The rearrangement links TRBV4-1 to TRBJ2-7, with TRBD1 identical over 12 bases. Germline V gene data show CDR1 as MGHRA and CDR2 as YSYEKL. The CDR3 is made up of 15 amino acids. The CDR3 coding sequence is TGCGCCAGCAGCCAAGATCGGGACAGGGGGCCTAGACCGGTCTTC. Its protein is CASSQDRDRGPRPVF.

The chain recombines TRBV3-1 with TRBJ1-5; D is unresolved. CDR3 length: 15 amino acids. The V end was cut by 3 bases, the J end by 1 base, with 10 bases between. Germline-derived CDR1 and CDR2 are LGHDT and YNNKEL (reference sequence). This CDR3 reads CASSQGSRSNQPQHF. In nucleotides, the CDR3 is TGTGCCAGCAGCCAGGGTTCTCGGAGCAATCAGCCCCAGCATTTT.

The CDR3, as DNA: TGTGCCAGCAGCGCCCTCTGGACTAGCGGGAGGGGGGCAGATACGCAGTATTTT. Its translation: CASSALWTSGRGADTQYF. The V and J genes are TRBV7-2 and TRBJ2-3, with 15 bases identical to TRBD2. Germline V CDR1 and CDR2: SGHTA, FQGNSA. V lost 5 bases, J lost 4 bases, and 10 bases stayed unmatched. This CDR3 is built from 18 residues.

This clonotype was seen more than once but under ten times. The J gene is TRBJ2-7, the V gene TRBV6-5; 7 bases map to TRBD1. There are 13 residues in the CDR3. CDR1 and CDR2 (germline): MNHEY, SVGAGI. After removal of 6 bases from V and 6 bases from J, the junction contained 8 bases not matched to a gene. CDR3 region: CASRPQGSGEQYF. CDR3 DNA sequence: TGTGCCAGCAGACCACAGGGGTCGGGCGAGCAGTACTTC.

This chain connects TRBV5-1 to TRBJ2-5; 7 positions match TRBD1. The germline gives CDR1 SGHRS, CDR2 YFSETQ. V shed 7 bases and J 5 bases; nucleotides not matched to a gene: 14. The CDR3 has 15 amino acids. The CDR3 sequence is CASYDQTGVGETQYF. The CDR3 DNA is TGCGCCAGCTACGACCAAACAGGGGTCGGGGAGACCCAGTACTTC.

In DNA, the CDR3 is TGCGCCAGCAGCCCGGGGGACAGGACCCATTACAATGAGCAGTTCTTC. It translates to CASSPGDRTHYNEQFF. The genes are TRBV5-1 and TRBJ2-1; 8 bases align to TRBD1. In germline, CDR1 is SGHRS, CDR2 YFSETQ. V dropped 4 bases and J dropped 4; count of bases not matched to a gene: 10. The CDR3 consists of 16 residues.